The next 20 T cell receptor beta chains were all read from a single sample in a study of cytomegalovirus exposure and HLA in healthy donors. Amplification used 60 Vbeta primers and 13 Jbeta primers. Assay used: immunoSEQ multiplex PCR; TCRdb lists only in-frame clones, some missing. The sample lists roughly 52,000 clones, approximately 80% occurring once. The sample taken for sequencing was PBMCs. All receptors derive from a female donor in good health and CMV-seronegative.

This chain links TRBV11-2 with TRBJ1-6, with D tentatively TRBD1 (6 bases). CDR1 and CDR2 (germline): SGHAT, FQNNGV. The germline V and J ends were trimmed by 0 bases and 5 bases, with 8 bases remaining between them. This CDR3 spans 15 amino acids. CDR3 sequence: CASSLDRGDNSPLHF. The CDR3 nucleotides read TGTGCCAGCAGCTTAGACAGGGGAGATAATTCACCCCTCCACTTT.

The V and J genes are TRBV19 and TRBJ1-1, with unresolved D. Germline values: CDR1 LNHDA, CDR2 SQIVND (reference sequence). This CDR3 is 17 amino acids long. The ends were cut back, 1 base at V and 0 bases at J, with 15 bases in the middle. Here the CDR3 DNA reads TGTGCCAGTAGTATAGGCTGGACTTTGGCTATGAACACTGAAGCTTTCTTT. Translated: CASSIGWTLAMNTEAFF.

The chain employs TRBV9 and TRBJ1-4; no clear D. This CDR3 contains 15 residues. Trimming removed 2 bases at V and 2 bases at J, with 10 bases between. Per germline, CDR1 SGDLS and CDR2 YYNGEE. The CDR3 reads CASSVLPGTNEKLFF. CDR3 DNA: TGTGCCAGCAGCGTGTTACCGGGGACTAATGAAAAACTGTTTTTT. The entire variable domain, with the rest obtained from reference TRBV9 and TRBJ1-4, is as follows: DSGVTQTPKHLITATGQRVTLRCSPRSGDLSVYWYQQSLDQGLQFLIQYYNGEERAKGNILERFSAQQFPDLHSELNLSSLELGDSALYFCASSVLPGTNEKLFFGSGTQLSVL.

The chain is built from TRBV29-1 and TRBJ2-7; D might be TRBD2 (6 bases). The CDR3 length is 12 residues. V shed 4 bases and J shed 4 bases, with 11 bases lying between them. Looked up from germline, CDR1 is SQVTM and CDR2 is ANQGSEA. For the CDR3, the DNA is TGCAGCGTTGTTGCAGGGAGGTACGAGCAGTACTTC. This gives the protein CSVVAGRYEQYF.

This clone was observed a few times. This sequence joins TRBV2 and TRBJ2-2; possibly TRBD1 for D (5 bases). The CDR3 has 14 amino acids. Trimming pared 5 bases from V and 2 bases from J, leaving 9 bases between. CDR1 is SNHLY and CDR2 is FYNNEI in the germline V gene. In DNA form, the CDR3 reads TGTGCCAGCAGTCTCGACAGAAACACCGGGGAGCTGTTTTTT. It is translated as CASSLDRNTGELFF.

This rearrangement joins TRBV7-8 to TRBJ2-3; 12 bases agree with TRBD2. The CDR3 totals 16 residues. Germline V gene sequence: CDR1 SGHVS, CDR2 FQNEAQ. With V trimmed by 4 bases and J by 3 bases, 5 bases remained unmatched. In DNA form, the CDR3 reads TGTGCCAGCAGCTATCTAGCGGGGGGGAAAACAGATACGCAGTATTTT. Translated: CASSYLAGGKTDTQYF.

The CDR3 loop is CASSVPPGGYTF. CDR3 in DNA: TGCGCCAGCAGCGTACCACCGGGTGGCTACACCTTC. The V gene is TRBV5-1, the J gene TRBJ1-2; D gene uncertain. V was clipped by 4 bases and J by 7 bases, with 11 bases between them. Germline loops: CDR1 SGHRS, CDR2 YFSETQ. CDR3 size: 12 residues.

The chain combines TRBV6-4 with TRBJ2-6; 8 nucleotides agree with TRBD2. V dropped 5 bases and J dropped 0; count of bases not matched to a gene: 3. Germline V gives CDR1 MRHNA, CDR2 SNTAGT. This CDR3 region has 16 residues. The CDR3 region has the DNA TGTGCCAGCAGTCCCGGGACTAGCTCTGGGGCCAACGTCCTGACTTTC. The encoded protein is CASSPGTSSGANVLTF.

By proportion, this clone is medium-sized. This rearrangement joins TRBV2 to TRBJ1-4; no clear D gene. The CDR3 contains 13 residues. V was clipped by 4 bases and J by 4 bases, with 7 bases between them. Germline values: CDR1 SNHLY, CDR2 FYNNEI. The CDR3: CASSVNVNEKLFF. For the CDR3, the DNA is TGTGCCAGCAGTGTAAATGTTAATGAAAAACTGTTTTTT.

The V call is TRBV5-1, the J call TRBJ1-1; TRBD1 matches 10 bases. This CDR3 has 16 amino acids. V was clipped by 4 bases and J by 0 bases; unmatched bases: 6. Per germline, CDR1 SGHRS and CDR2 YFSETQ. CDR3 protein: CASSTPGQGMNTEAFF. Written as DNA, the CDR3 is TGCGCCAGCAGCACCCCGGGACAGGGGATGAACACTGAAGCTTTCTTT.

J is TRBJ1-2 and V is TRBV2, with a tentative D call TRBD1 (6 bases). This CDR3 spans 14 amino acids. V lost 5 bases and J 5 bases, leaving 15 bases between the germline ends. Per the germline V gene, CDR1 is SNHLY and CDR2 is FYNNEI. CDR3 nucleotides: TGTGCCAGCAGTCCGGACAGAGCTTCTTATGGCTACACCTTC. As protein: CASSPDRASYGYTF.

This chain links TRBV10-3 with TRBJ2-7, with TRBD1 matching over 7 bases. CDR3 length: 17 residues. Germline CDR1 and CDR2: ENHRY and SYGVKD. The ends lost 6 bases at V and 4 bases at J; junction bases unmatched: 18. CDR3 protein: CAIRPALNRGGLYEQYF. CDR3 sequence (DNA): TGTGCCATCAGGCCTGCTCTGAACAGGGGTGGCCTGTACGAGCAGTACTTC.

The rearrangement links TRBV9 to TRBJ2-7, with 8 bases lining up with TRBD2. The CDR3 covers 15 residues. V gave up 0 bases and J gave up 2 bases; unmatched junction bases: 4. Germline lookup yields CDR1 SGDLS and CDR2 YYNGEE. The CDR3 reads CASSVDGGATYEQYF. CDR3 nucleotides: TGTGCCAGCAGCGTAGACGGGGGGGCCACCTACGAGCAGTACTTC.

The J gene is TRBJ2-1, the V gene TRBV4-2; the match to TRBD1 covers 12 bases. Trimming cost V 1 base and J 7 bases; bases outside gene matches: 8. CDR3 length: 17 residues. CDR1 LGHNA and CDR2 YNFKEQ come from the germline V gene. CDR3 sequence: CASSQARGQGARNEQFF. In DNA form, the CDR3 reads TGTGCCAGCAGCCAAGCCCGGGGACAGGGGGCGCGTAATGAGCAGTTCTTC.

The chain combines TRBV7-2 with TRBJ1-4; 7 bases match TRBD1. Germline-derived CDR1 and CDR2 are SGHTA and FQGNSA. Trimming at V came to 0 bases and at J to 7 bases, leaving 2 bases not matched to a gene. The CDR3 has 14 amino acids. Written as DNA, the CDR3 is TGTGCCAGCAGCTTAGCGGCAGGGGGTGAAAAACTGTTTTTT. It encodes CASSLAAGGEKLFF.

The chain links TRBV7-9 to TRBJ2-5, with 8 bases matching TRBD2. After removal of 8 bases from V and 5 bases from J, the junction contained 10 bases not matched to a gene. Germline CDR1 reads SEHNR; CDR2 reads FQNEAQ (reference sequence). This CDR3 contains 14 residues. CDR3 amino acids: CASALAGGRETQYF. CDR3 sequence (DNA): TGTGCCAGCGCTCTCGCGGGGGGACGGGAGACCCAGTACTTC.

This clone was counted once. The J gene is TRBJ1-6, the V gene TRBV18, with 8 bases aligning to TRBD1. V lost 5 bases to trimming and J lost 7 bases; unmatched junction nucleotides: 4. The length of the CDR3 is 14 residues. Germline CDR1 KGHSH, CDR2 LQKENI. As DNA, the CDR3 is TGTGCCAGCTCAGCAGGGGGCGGCAATTCACCCCTCCACTTT. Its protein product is CASSAGGGNSPLHF. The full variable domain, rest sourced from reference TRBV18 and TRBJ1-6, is NAGVMQNPRHLVRRRGQEARLRCSPMKGHSHVYWYRQLPEEGLKFMVYLQKENIIDESGMPKERFSAEFPKEGPSILRIQQVVRGDSAAYFCASSAGGGNSPLHFGNGTRLTVT.

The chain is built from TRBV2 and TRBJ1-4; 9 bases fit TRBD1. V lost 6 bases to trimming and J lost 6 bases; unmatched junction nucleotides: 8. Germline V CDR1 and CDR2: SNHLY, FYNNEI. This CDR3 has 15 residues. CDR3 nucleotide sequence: TGTGCCAGCAGAGAATCCGGGACAGGGTATGAAAAACTGTTTTTT. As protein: CASRESGTGYEKLFF.

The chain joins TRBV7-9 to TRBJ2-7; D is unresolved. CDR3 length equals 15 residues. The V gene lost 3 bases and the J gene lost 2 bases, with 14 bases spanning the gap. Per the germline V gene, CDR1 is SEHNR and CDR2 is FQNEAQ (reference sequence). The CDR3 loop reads CASSFGANPTYEQYF. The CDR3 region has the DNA TGTGCCAGCAGCTTCGGAGCCAACCCAACCTACGAGCAGTACTTC.

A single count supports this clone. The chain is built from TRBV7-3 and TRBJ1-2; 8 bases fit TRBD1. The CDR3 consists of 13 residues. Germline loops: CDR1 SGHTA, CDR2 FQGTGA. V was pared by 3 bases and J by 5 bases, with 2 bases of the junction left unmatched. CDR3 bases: TGTGCCAGCAGCTTCGGACAGGGTTATGGCTACACCTTC. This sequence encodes CASSFGQGYGYTF.